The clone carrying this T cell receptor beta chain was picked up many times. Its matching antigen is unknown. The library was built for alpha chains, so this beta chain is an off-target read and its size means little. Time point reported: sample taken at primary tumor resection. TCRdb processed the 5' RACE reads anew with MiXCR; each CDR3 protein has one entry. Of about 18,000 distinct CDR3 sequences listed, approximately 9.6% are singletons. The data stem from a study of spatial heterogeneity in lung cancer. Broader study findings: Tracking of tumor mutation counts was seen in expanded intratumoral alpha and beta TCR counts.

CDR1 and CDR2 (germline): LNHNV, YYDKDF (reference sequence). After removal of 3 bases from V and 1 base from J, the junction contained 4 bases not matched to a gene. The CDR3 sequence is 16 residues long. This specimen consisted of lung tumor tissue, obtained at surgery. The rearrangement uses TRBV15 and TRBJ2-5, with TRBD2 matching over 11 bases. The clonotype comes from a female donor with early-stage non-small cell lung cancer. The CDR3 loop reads CATSRAGTSGQETQYF. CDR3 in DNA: TGTGCCACCAGCAGGGCCGGGACTAGCGGCCAAGAGACCCAGTACTTC.